These 9 T cell receptor beta chains were sequenced from one sample in a study of T cells in tuberculosis. The assay was immunoSEQ multiplex PCR, and TCRdb's table has in-frame clones only and misses some. Counted here are more than 35,000 clones, 90% to 95% occurring once; the ten biggest clones make up 6.5% to 9.5%. The sample comprised PBMCs. All receptors derive from a donor aged 10 to 29 with latent tuberculosis or without tuberculosis infection.

CDR3 loop: CASSLTVLAGGTGPNNEQFF. The CDR3 DNA sequence: TGTGCCAGCAGCTTGACTGTACTAGCGGGAGGGACAGGCCCAAACAATGAGCAGTTCTTC. This chain links TRBV5-5 with TRBJ2-1, with TRBD2 matching over 13 bases. CDR3 length equals 20 residues. Germline CDR1 SGHKS, CDR2 YYEKEE (reference sequence). The ends lost 1 base at V and 5 bases at J; junction bases unmatched: 15.

The chain recombines TRBV9 with TRBJ2-3; TRBD2 matches at 8 bases. Germline CDR1 is SGDLS and CDR2 is YYNGEE. This CDR3 has 17 amino acids. V lost 3 bases and J lost 3; bases outside the gene matches: 12. The CDR3 DNA is TGTGCCAGCAGCGCCGTAGGACGGGGGGGAGGTACAGATACGCAGTATTTT. Translation gives CASSAVGRGGGTDTQYF.

This chain uses TRBV5-6 with TRBJ2-3; TRBD1 might be the D (6 bases). V shed 4 bases and J shed 11 bases, with 23 bases lying between them. Germline V CDR1 and CDR2: SGHDT, YYEEEE. The length of the CDR3 is 15 residues. For the CDR3, the DNA is TGTGCCAGCAGCGCCTTACAGGGAATGGCACATTTGCAGTATTTT. Translated: CASSALQGMAHLQYF. Looking up the rest from reference TRBV5-6 and TRBJ2-3 gives the full variable domain: DAGVTQSPTHLIKTRGQQVTLRCSPKSGHDTVSWYQQALGQGPQFIFQYYEEEERQRGNFPDRFSGHQFPNYSSELNVNALLLGDSALYLCASSALQGMAHLQYFGPGTRLTVL.

The chain couples TRBV6-5 to TRBJ1-3; 7 bases match TRBD1. The CDR3 consists of 15 residues. V lost 8 bases to trimming and J lost 4 bases; unmatched junction nucleotides: 11. CDR1 and CDR2 from the germline V gene are MNHEY and SVGAGI. DNA for the CDR3: TGTGCCAGCCAGGACAGGCCGATAAGCGGAAACACCATATATTTT. As protein: CASQDRPISGNTIYF.

This clone has only one observation. V gene TRBV5-4 combines with J gene TRBJ1-2; the D gene is possibly TRBD1 (5 bases). The CDR3 runs to 14 residues. Trimming removed 5 bases at V and 2 bases at J, with 13 bases between. The germline CDR1 and CDR2 sequences are SGHNT and YYREEE (reference sequence). The CDR3, as DNA: TGTGCCAGCAGGCAGGGAAACTTAAACTATGGCTACACCTTC. Translating gives CASRQGNLNYGYTF.

The rearrangement joins TRBV11-1 to TRBJ1-1, with D possibly matching TRBD1 (6 bases). V was shortened by 3 bases and J by 8 bases, with 25 bases between the two germline ends. The CDR3 consists of 17 residues. CDR1 is SGHAT and CDR2 is FQDESV in the germline V gene (reference sequence). DNA for the CDR3: TGTGCCAGCAGCTTTGGGGGCATATACACTGAGTTGGGCGAAGCTTTCTTT. It yields the protein CASSFGGIYTELGEAFF. Using reference TRBV11-1 and TRBJ1-1 for the parts outside the CDR3, the full variable domain is EAEVAQSPRYKITEKSQAVAFWCDPISGHATLYWYRQILGQGPELLVQFQDESVVDDSQLPKDRFSAERLKGVDSTLKIQPAELGDSAMYLCASSFGGIYTELGEAFFGQGTRLTVV.

This rearrangement joins TRBV4-1 to TRBJ2-7, with 12 bases that match TRBD2. This CDR3 contains 16 residues. The V segment lost 4 bases and the J segment 7 bases; nucleotides outside the gene matches: 11. Germline V gives CDR1 MGHRA, CDR2 YSYEKL. The CDR3 sequence: CASSPGRLAGAWEQYF. In nucleotides, the CDR3 is TGCGCCAGCAGCCCCGGGAGACTAGCGGGAGCGTGGGAGCAGTACTTC.

The chain carries TRBV2 and TRBJ1-1; tentative D call: TRBD1 (6 bases). Germline CDR1 and CDR2: SNHLY and FYNNEI. Trimming took 3 bases from V and 3 from J, leaving 11 bases between them. The CDR3 extends over 14 amino acids. The chain's CDR3 is CASSEWTADTEAFF. The CDR3 coding sequence is TGTGCCAGCAGTGAGTGGACAGCGGACACTGAAGCTTTCTTT.

This rearrangement joins TRBV5-1 to TRBJ2-7; tentative D call: TRBD1 (5 bases). The V gene's germline CDR1 is SGHRS and CDR2 YFSETQ. The V gene lost 3 bases and the J gene lost 3 bases, with 10 bases spanning the gap. This CDR3 is 13 amino acids long. Here the CDR3 DNA reads TGCGCCAGCAGCTCGACCGGACACTACGAGCAGTACTTC. Its protein product is CASSSTGHYEQYF.